This TCR beta chain was recorded in a study of cytomegalovirus exposure and HLA in healthy donors. With regard to this clone: As yet, its antigen is unknown.

Study-wide results and caveats: The study found most TCR sequences rare, yet found some public TCRs in many donors.

Sequenced by immunoSEQ multiplex PCR; TCRdb stores in-frame clones only, minus some. The sample has 200,000 to 300,000 clones, 90% seen once. Germline CDR1 reads LNHDA; CDR2 reads SQIVND (reference sequence). The CDR3 runs 14 residues. V dropped 10 bases and J dropped 1; count of bases not matched to a gene: 4. Sequencing input: PBMCs. This receptor was identified in a woman aged 25 to 39 in good health and CMV-seronegative. The chain employs TRBV19 and TRBJ1-5; TRBD1 agrees at 10 bases. The CDR3 nucleotides read TGTGCCACCAGGACAGGGGGGAGCAATCAGCCCCAGCATTTT. Translating it yields CATRTGGSNQPQHF.